A single sample gave rise to the 20 T cell receptor beta chains below, sequenced in a study of blood T cell repertoires in COVID-19. Assay used: immunoSEQ multiplex PCR; TCRdb lists only in-frame clones, some missing. The repertoire holds approximately 250,000 clones, with about 87% as singletons. The sequenced sample was peripheral blood. The receptors were sampled from a human donor in a cohort sampled during active COVID-19.

This clone was counted once. The V gene is TRBV29-1, the J gene TRBJ2-3; 16 nucleotides line up with TRBD2. V lost 6 bases, J lost 6 bases, and 12 bases stayed unmatched. CDR3 length equals 17 residues. The germline V gene encodes CDR1 SQVTM and CDR2 ANQGSEA. The CDR3 sequence is CSVRGEGTSGRVDTQYF. CDR3 in DNA: TGCAGCGTACGCGGAGAAGGGACTAGCGGGAGGGTGGATACGCAGTATTTT.

The gene calls are TRBV5-8 and TRBJ1-2; 7 bases fit TRBD1. Per germline, CDR1 SGHTS and CDR2 YDEGEE. Losses at the gene ends were 4 bases for V and 2 bases for J; bases not matched to a gene: 11. This CDR3 spans 16 amino acids. The CDR3 DNA reads TGTGCCAGCAGCCTTGCGGGGGGGACAGCAAACTATGGCTACACCTTC. Its translation is CASSLAGGTANYGYTF.

J is TRBJ2-7 and V is TRBV2; TRBD1 agrees at 9 bases. CDR1 is SNHLY, CDR2 FYNNEI, per germline. J gave up 3 bases and V 4 bases, and 4 bases lay outside the gene matches. CDR3 size: 14 residues. The CDR3 region is CASSGTGAFYEQYF. The CDR3 DNA reads as TGTGCCAGCAGTGGGACAGGGGCGTTCTACGAGCAGTACTTC.

With respect to this clone: The sample carries other DNA sequences with the same CDR3. Here the CDR3 reads CASSLARTGELFF. The CDR3 bases are TGTGCCAGCAGCTTAGCCCGTACCGGGGAGCTGTTTTTT. The rearrangement uses TRBV11-3 and TRBJ2-2; D not resolved. In germline, CDR1 is SGHNT, CDR2 YENEEA. The CDR3 has 13 amino acids. The ends were cut back, 1 base at V and 5 bases at J, with 5 bases in the middle.

The chain uses TRBV27 and TRBJ2-7; 7 bases fit TRBD2. In germline, CDR1 is MNHEY, CDR2 SMNVEV (reference sequence). The CDR3 totals 14 residues. V shed 1 base, J shed 1 base, and the junction held 1 base outside the gene matches. The CDR3 bases are TGTGCCAGCAGTTTATGGGGGGGGTCCTACGAGCAGTACTTC. This codes for CASSLWGGSYEQYF.

The chain carries TRBV5-8 and TRBJ2-5; D is possibly TRBD2 (6 bases). CDR1 is SGHTS, CDR2 YDEGEE, per germline. V lost 5 bases and J lost 4, with 21 bases in between. The CDR3 totals 16 residues. CDR3 loop: CASRPGARVAGETQYF. As DNA, the CDR3 is TGTGCCAGCAGGCCGGGAGCGAGGGTCGCAGGAGAGACCCAGTACTTC.

This clone was found once. The chain employs TRBV7-8 and TRBJ1-1; 8 nucleotides agree with TRBD1. The CDR3 runs 14 residues. Germline values: CDR1 SGHVS, CDR2 FQNEAQ. J gave up 6 bases and V 5 bases, and 8 bases lay outside the gene matches. For the CDR3, the DNA is TGTGCCAGCAGCGCGTCGACAGGGGCCTCTGAAGCTTTCTTT. Translation gives CASSASTGASEAFF.

A few counts support this clone. The chain combines TRBV7-2 with TRBJ1-4; the D is unclear. V lost 5 bases, J lost 5 bases, and 12 bases lay in between. In germline, CDR1 is SGHTA, CDR2 FQGNSA. The CDR3 extends over 14 amino acids. The CDR3 region is CASSLYGRNEKLFF. The CDR3 coding sequence is TGTGCCAGCAGCCTGTACGGGAGGAATGAAAAACTGTTTTTT.

On this clone itself: Distinct nucleotide sequences in the sample also encode this CDR3. The chain employs TRBV7-9 and TRBJ2-7; a possible D gene is TRBD2 (6 bases). Germline assignment: CDR1 SEHNR and CDR2 FQNEAQ (reference sequence). The CDR3 runs to 12 residues. V lost 6 bases and J lost 3, with 9 bases in between. CDR3 sequence reads: CASRGGSYEQYF. The DNA of the CDR3 is TGTGCCAGCAGGGGGGGAAGCTACGAGCAGTACTTC.

The V gene is TRBV7-9, the J gene TRBJ2-3, with 13 bases that match TRBD2. CDR1 SEHNR and CDR2 FQNEAQ come from the germline V gene (reference sequence). CDR3 length equals 17 residues. V shed 4 bases and J 0 bases; nucleotides not matched to a gene: 4. CDR3 sequence: CASSSGTSGISTDTQYF. CDR3 sequence (DNA): TGTGCCAGCAGCTCCGGGACTAGCGGGATTAGCACAGATACGCAGTATTTT.

The chain couples TRBV11-2 to TRBJ2-7; TRBD2 matches 12 bases. CDR1 SGHAT and CDR2 FQNNGV come from the germline V gene. The CDR3 consists of 15 residues. After removal of 5 bases from V and 4 bases from J, the junction contained 6 bases not matched to a gene. The CDR3 reads CASSLRTSGAYEQYF. For the CDR3, the DNA is TGTGCCAGCAGCCTTAGGACTAGCGGGGCATACGAGCAGTACTTC.

The chain uses TRBV2 and TRBJ1-1, with 7 nucleotides matching TRBD1. The CDR3 extends over 12 amino acids. V lost 3 bases, J lost 8 bases, and 3 bases stayed unmatched. Germline V gene sequence: CDR1 SNHLY, CDR2 FYNNEI. The CDR3 protein is CASSESQGEAFF. CDR3 DNA: TGTGCCAGCAGTGAGTCACAGGGGGAAGCTTTCTTT.

V gene TRBV19 combines with J gene TRBJ2-2; 7 nucleotides agree with TRBD1. The germline gives CDR1 LNHDA, CDR2 SQIVND (reference sequence). The CDR3 is 15 residues long. V was pared by 9 bases and J by 1 base, with 8 bases of the junction left unmatched. CDR3 nucleotide sequence: TGTGCCAGCCAACCTGGGACAGTGAACACCGGGGAGCTGTTTTTT. The encoded protein is CASQPGTVNTGELFF. Full variable domain (rest looked up from reference TRBV19 and TRBJ2-2): DGGITQSPKYLFRKEGQNVTLSCEQNLNHDAMYWYRQDPGQGLRLIYYSQIVNDFQKGDIAEGYSVSREKKESFPLTVTSAQKNPTAFYLCASQPGTVNTGELFFGEGSRLTVL.

This rearrangement joins TRBV4-1 to TRBJ1-5; 8 bases align to TRBD1. V lost 1 base, J lost 2 bases, and 4 bases stayed unmatched. CDR1 is MGHRA and CDR2 is YSYEKL in the germline V gene. The length of the CDR3 is 16 residues. The CDR3 region has the DNA TGCGCCAGCAGCCAAGGCGACAGGGGCGGCAATCAGCCCCAGCATTTT. This sequence encodes CASSQGDRGGNQPQHF.

CDR3 in amino acids: CASTPGQPETQYF. The DNA for the CDR3 is TGTGCCAGCACTCCGGGACAGCCAGAGACCCAGTACTTC. The V gene is TRBV12-3 or TRBV12-4, the J gene TRBJ2-5, with 7 bases aligning to TRBD1. V lost 7 bases, J lost 4 bases, and 6 bases stayed unmatched. This CDR3 is built from 13 residues.

The J gene is TRBJ2-7, the V gene TRBV24-1; 7 nucleotides align to TRBD2. Trimming cost V 11 bases and J 3 bases; bases outside gene matches: 15. Germline V gene data show CDR1 as KGHDR and CDR2 as SFDVKD. This CDR3 has 15 amino acids. The CDR3 DNA follows: TGTGCCAAGACCCCTAGCGGCAACTGCCTCTACGAGCAGTACTTC. This sequence encodes CAKTPSGNCLYEQYF.

V usage is TRBV4-3 and J usage is TRBJ2-3; TRBD2 is a possible D gene (6 bases). The V end was cut by 4 bases, the J end by 4 bases, with 18 bases between. The CDR3 covers 16 residues. The germline CDR1 and CDR2 sequences are LGHNA and YSLEER. The CDR3 DNA reads TGCGCCAGCAGCCCTTCGGGAGCGGGTCTCCCAGATACGCAGTATTTT. Amino acids: CASSPSGAGLPDTQYF.

V and J are TRBV5-1 and TRBJ2-2, with D maybe TRBD1 (6 bases). The CDR3 totals 15 residues. CDR1 SGHRS and CDR2 YFSETQ come from the germline V gene. The V end was cut by 1 base, the J end by 0 bases, with 7 bases between. The CDR3 is CASSLRTANTGELFF. The CDR3 DNA is TGCGCCAGCAGCTTGAGGACAGCGAACACCGGGGAGCTGTTTTTT.

V is TRBV5-1 and J is TRBJ2-1, with 7 bases identical to TRBD1. Trimming at V came to 1 base and at J to 6 bases, leaving 7 bases not matched to a gene. The CDR3 is 15 residues long. Germline V lookup: CDR1 SGHRS, CDR2 YFSETQ. CDR3 nucleotide sequence: TGCGCCAGCAGCTTGTTCCCCGACAGGGTCAATGAGCAGTTCTTC. Translating gives CASSLFPDRVNEQFF.

The CDR3 spells CASSFFLAEETQYF. CDR3 sequence (DNA): TGCGCCAGCAGCTTTTTTCTAGCGGAAGAGACCCAGTACTTC. The chain uses TRBV5-1 and TRBJ2-5, with TRBD2 matching over 7 bases. This CDR3 has 14 amino acids. The V and J ends lost 2 bases and 3 bases, in that order; junction bases with no gene match: 4. Germline CDR1 reads SGHRS; CDR2 reads YFSETQ.